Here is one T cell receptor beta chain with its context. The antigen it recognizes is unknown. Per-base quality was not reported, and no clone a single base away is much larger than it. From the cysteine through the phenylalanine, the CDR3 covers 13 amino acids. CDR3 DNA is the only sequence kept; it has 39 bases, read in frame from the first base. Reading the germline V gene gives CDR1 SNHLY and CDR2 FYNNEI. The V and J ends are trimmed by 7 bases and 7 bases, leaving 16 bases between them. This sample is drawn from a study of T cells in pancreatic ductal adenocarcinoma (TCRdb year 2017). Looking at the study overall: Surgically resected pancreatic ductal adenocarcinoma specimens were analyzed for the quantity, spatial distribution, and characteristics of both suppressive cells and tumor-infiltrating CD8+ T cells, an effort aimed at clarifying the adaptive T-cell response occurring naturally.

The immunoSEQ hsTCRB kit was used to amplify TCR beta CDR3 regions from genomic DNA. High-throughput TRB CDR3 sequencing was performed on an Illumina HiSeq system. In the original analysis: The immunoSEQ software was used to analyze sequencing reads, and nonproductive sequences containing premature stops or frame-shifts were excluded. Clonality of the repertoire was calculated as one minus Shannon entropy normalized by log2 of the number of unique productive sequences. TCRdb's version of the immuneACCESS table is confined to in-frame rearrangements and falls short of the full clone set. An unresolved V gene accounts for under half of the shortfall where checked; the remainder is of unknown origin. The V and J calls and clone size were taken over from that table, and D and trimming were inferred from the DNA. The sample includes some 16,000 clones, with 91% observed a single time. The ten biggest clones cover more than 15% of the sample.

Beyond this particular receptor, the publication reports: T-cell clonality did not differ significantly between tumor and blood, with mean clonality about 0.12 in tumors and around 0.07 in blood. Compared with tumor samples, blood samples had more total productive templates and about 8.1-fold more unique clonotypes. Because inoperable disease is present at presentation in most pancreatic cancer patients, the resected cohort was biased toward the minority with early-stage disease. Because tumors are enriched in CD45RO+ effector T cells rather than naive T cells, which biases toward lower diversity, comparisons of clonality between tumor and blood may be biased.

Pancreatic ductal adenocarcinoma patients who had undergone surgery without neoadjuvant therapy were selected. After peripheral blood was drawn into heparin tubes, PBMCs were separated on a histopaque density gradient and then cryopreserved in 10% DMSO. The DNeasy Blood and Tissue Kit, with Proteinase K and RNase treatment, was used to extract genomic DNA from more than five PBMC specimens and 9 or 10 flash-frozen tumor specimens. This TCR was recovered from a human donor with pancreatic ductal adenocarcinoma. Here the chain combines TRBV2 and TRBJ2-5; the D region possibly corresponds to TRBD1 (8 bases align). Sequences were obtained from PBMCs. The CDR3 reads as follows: CASNSGTGPTQYF. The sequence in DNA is TGTGCCAGCAACAGCGGGACAGGTCCGACCCAGTACTTC.